The 32 T cell receptor beta chains below come from one sample, sequenced in a study of T cells after yellow fever vaccination. TCRdb re-derived calls from the 5' RACE reads in MiXCR, one entry per CDR3 protein. Here the sample spans more than 80,000 distinct CDR3 sequences, 5.8% being singletons. This specimen consisted of CD8+ T cells sorted from PBMCs, obtained 10 days after the yellow fever booster vaccination. These receptors were collected from a man aged 18 to 35 who received the YFV17D yellow fever vaccine.

The chain has TRBV24-1 and TRBJ2-3, with 7 bases matching TRBD1. J lost 3 bases, V lost 5 bases, and 10 bases had no gene match. From germline, CDR1 is KGHDR and CDR2 SFDVKD. CDR3 length: 16 amino acids. CDR3 in DNA: TGTGCCACCAGTGCGTCGGGACAGATCCTTACAGATACGCAGTATTTT. Translated: CATSASGQILTDTQYF.

This clonotype has a count of ten or more. The chain uses TRBV7-6 and TRBJ1-4; 8 bases agree with TRBD1. CDR1 and CDR2 (germline): SGHVS, FNYEAQ. V lost 4 bases and J lost 14; bases outside the gene matches: 9. CDR3 size: 13 residues. The CDR3 is CASSSSGRDRLFF. DNA for the CDR3: TGTGCCAGCAGCTCATCTGGCCGGGACAGGCTGTTTTTT.

The chain employs TRBV12-3 or TRBV12-4 and TRBJ1-2, with D uncertain. V gave up 8 bases and J gave up 4 bases, with 17 bases separating them. The CDR3 length is 14 residues. The CDR3 region has the DNA TGTGCCAGCCTCCCGGTTGGCAGGACCTATGGCTACACCTTC. This codes for CASLPVGRTYGYTF.

The CDR3 nucleotides read TGTGCCAGCAGCAGACAGGGGGACACTGAAGCTTTCTTT. As protein: CASSRQGDTEAFF. The chain carries TRBV27 and TRBJ1-1; 9 bases agree with TRBD1. Germline V gives CDR1 MNHEY, CDR2 SMNVEV (reference sequence). The ends lost 6 bases at V and 3 bases at J; junction bases unmatched: 2. The CDR3 loop spans 13 amino acids.

This clonotype was seen a handful of times. This sequence joins TRBV4-1 and TRBJ2-2, with 7 nucleotides matching TRBD1. In germline, CDR1 is MGHRA, CDR2 YSYEKL. The CDR3 has 14 residues. Trimming at V came to 3 bases and at J to 6 bases, leaving 4 bases not matched to a gene. CDR3 residues: CASSHRQGPGELFF. In DNA, the CDR3 is TGCGCCAGCAGCCACAGACAGGGTCCCGGGGAGCTGTTTTTT.

This rearrangement joins TRBV5-6 to TRBJ1-5; D is undetermined. Trimming left V 0 bases short and J 5 bases short, with 9 bases between. The CDR3 runs 14 residues. Germline assignment: CDR1 SGHDT and CDR2 YYEEEE. CDR3 sequence reads: CASSLAREDQPQHF. The DNA of the CDR3 is TGTGCCAGCAGCTTGGCACGGGAAGATCAGCCCCAGCATTTT.

This clonotype has at least ten counts. The chain employs TRBV11-3 and TRBJ2-3; D call uncertain. Germline V lookup: CDR1 SGHNT, CDR2 YENEEA. CDR3 length: 13 amino acids. V was pared by 0 bases and J by 8 bases, with 9 bases between. CDR3 sequence (DNA): TGTGCCAGCAGCTTAGATTTCACCAGTACGCAGTATTTT. This translates into CASSLDFTSTQYF.

This chain connects TRBV24-1 to TRBJ2-3; 9 bases fit TRBD2. Germline CDR1 and CDR2: KGHDR and SFDVKD. J gave up 5 bases and V 5 bases, and 4 bases lay outside the gene matches. The CDR3 runs to 14 residues. This chain's CDR3 is CATSVGGGEDTQYF. CDR3 nucleotide sequence: TGTGCCACCAGTGTGGGCGGGGGGGAAGATACGCAGTATTTT.

This rearrangement joins TRBV6-1 to TRBJ2-3; D could derive from TRBD1 or TRBD2 (5 bases each). Germline V CDR1 and CDR2: MNHNS, SASEGT. There are 14 residues in the CDR3. Trimming took 1 base from V and 2 from J, leaving 7 bases between them. CDR3 nucleotides: TGTGCCAGCAGTGAAGGGGGGTTCACAGATACGCAGTATTTT. Protein: CASSEGGFTDTQYF.

The chain's CDR3 is CASSPRDGSYEQYF. CDR3 in DNA: TGCGCCAGCAGCCCCCGGGACGGATCCTACGAGCAGTACTTC. The chain employs TRBV5-1 and TRBJ2-7; possibly TRBD1 or TRBD2 for D (5 bases each). The CDR3 has 14 amino acids. CDR1 SGHRS and CDR2 YFSETQ come from the germline V gene. V lost 4 bases, J lost 1 base, and 12 bases lay in between.

Ten or more counts support this clonotype. The V call is TRBV20-1, the J call TRBJ2-1; 9 positions match TRBD1. The CDR3 runs to 12 residues. CDR1 and CDR2 (germline): DFQATT, SNEGSKA (reference sequence). V lost 5 bases to trimming and J lost 5 bases; unmatched junction nucleotides: 1. Here the CDR3 reads CSARTGDNEQFF. For the CDR3, the DNA is TGCAGTGCTCGGACAGGGGACAATGAGCAGTTCTTC.

This clonotype was counted ten times or more. The chain employs TRBV12-3 or TRBV12-4 and TRBJ2-7; tentative D call: TRBD1 (5 bases). V was trimmed by 1 base and J by 3 bases, leaving 16 bases between them. The CDR3 is 16 residues long. The CDR3 sequence: CASSLVGANYFYEQYF. The CDR3 DNA reads TGTGCCAGCAGTTTAGTTGGGGCCAACTATTTCTACGAGCAGTACTTC.

The rearrangement joins TRBV7-8 to TRBJ1-2, with D possibly matching TRBD1 (5 bases). The CDR3 is made up of 17 amino acids. V lost 3 bases and J lost 1, with 18 bases in between. The V gene's germline CDR1 is SGHVS and CDR2 FQNEAQ. CDR3 sequence reads: CASSFIGTADYNYGYTF. Here the CDR3 DNA reads TGTGCCAGCAGCTTCATTGGGACTGCAGATTATAACTATGGCTACACCTTC.

In its sample, this clonotype was seen a few times. This chain connects TRBV7-3 to TRBJ2-1, with 8 positions matching TRBD1. V shed 5 bases, J shed 5 bases, and the junction held 8 bases outside the gene matches. The V gene's germline CDR1 is SGHTA and CDR2 FQGTGA. The CDR3 contains 15 residues. The CDR3 DNA reads as TGTGCCAGCAGCGAACCGGGACAGGCGAACAATGAGCAGTTCTTC. Translation: CASSEPGQANNEQFF.

The chain joins TRBV7-9 to TRBJ1-5; 7 bases line up with TRBD1. After removal of 7 bases from V and 3 bases from J, the junction contained 6 bases not matched to a gene. The CDR3 runs 14 residues. CDR1 and CDR2 (germline): SEHNR, FQNEAQ (reference sequence). CDR3 sequence reads: CASTLGTDNQPQHF. In nucleotides, the CDR3 is TGTGCCAGCACCCTAGGGACAGACAATCAGCCCCAGCATTTT.

This clonotype was seen only a few times. The rearrangement links TRBV12-3 or TRBV12-4 to TRBJ2-5, with D possibly matching TRBD2 (7 bases). CDR3 size: 12 residues. V lost 8 bases, J lost 12 bases, and 19 bases lay in between. CDR3 residues: CASRGEGVEKYF. Written as DNA, the CDR3 is TGTGCCAGCCGTGGGGAGGGGGTAGAAAAGTACTTC.

This clonotype was detected ten times or more. The chain links TRBV5-1 to TRBJ2-2; TRBD1 aligns across 10 bases. Germline V gives CDR1 SGHRS, CDR2 YFSETQ. V lost 5 bases to trimming and J lost 4 bases; unmatched junction nucleotides: 5. CDR3 size: 15 residues. The CDR3 DNA reads TGCGCCAGCAGTGACAGGGGGCAATCCACCGGGGAGCTGTTTTTT. Protein sequence: CASSDRGQSTGELFF.

This clonotype appeared many times. The genes are TRBV7-9 and TRBJ2-1; 8 positions agree with TRBD2. The CDR3 length is 17 residues. Trimming removed 4 bases from V and 0 bases from J; junction bases left unmatched: 8. The germline V gene encodes CDR1 SEHNR and CDR2 FQNEAQ (reference sequence). DNA of the CDR3: TGTGCCAGCAGCTCAGGGGCCAGCGGGAGCTCCTACAATGAGCAGTTCTTC. This codes for CASSSGASGSSYNEQFF.

This clonotype was counted only a few times. The genes are TRBV19 and TRBJ2-4; D uncertain. Germline V gene data show CDR1 as LNHDA and CDR2 as SQIVND (reference sequence). The CDR3 loop spans 11 amino acids. The V and J ends lost 3 bases and 11 bases respectively, with 8 bases between them. CDR3 residues: CASSIGFLQYF. In DNA, the CDR3 is TGTGCCAGTAGTATTGGGTTCCTTCAGTACTTC.

Many counts were recorded for this clonotype. This chain links TRBV14 with TRBJ2-1; D not resolved. Deletions cut 0 bases from V and 4 bases from J, with 7 bases between. CDR1 and CDR2 from the germline V gene are SGHDN and FVKESK. The CDR3 is 14 residues long. CDR3 coding DNA: TGTGCCAGCAGCCAAGAAAATCAATACAATGAGCAGTTCTTC. Translating it yields CASSQENQYNEQFF.

The J gene is TRBJ1-4, the V gene TRBV7-9; no clear D. The CDR3 extends over 13 amino acids. Germline CDR1 and CDR2: SEHNR and FQNEAQ (reference sequence). Deletions cut 3 bases from V and 5 bases from J, with 7 bases between. The CDR3 region has the DNA TGTGCCAGCAGCTTTACGGGGAATGAAAAACTGTTTTTT. It specifies CASSFTGNEKLFF.

This clonotype was detected a few times. The chain recombines TRBV5-1 with TRBJ1-1, with D possibly TRBD1 on 5 matching bases. The CDR3 has 13 amino acids. The V end was cut by 4 bases, the J end by 3 bases, with 10 bases between. Germline V lookup: CDR1 SGHRS, CDR2 YFSETQ. The CDR3 nucleotides read TGCGCCAGCAGCCCACTGGGGGACACTGAAGCTTTCTTT. This codes for CASSPLGDTEAFF.

This clonotype has just a few counts. V and J are TRBV5-4 and TRBJ2-5; 7 bases are a match to TRBD1. Trimming took 3 bases from V and 5 from J; bases not matched to a gene: 10. The germline CDR1 and CDR2 sequences are SGHNT and YYREEE (reference sequence). There are 15 residues in the CDR3. The CDR3 protein is CASSWGTAPSETQYF. The CDR3 DNA is TGTGCCAGCAGCTGGGGGACAGCTCCTTCGGAGACCCAGTACTTC.

The chain links TRBV5-1 to TRBJ1-1; D perhaps matches TRBD1 (5 bases). The CDR3 spans 17 residues. With 1 base removed from V and 3 bases from J, the gap between germline ends came to 19 bases. CDR1 is SGHRS and CDR2 is YFSETQ in the germline V gene. CDR3 DNA sequence: TGCGCCAGCAGCTTGAGGGGAGGTGGGTACAGCGACACTGAAGCTTTCTTT. Its protein is CASSLRGGGYSDTEAFF.

CDR3 nucleotide sequence: TGTGCCAGCAGGACAGGGGACGGGCAGCCCCAGCATTTT. As protein: CASRTGDGQPQHF. The chain uses TRBV7-8 and TRBJ1-5, with 8 positions matching TRBD1. With V trimmed by 6 bases and J by 7 bases, 5 bases remained unmatched. The germline V gene has CDR1 SGHVS and CDR2 FQNEAQ. This CDR3 comprises 13 residues.

V usage is TRBV14 and J usage is TRBJ1-2, with unresolved D. This CDR3 is built from 14 residues. Trimming left V 4 bases short and J 6 bases short, with 15 bases between. Looked up from germline, CDR1 is SGHDN and CDR2 is FVKESK. CDR3 coding DNA: TGTGCCAGCAGCCCGCCATCACTAGGGAATGGCTACACCTTC. This translates into CASSPPSLGNGYTF.

This clonotype was seen more than once but under ten times. A read error may produce the germline difference seen at one junction end. V gene TRBV25-1 combines with J gene TRBJ2-1, with 12 nucleotides matching TRBD2. Germline V CDR1 and CDR2: MGHDK, SYGVNS. The CDR3 extends over 18 amino acids. The CDR3 is CASSEYPASGGASNEQFF. CDR3 nucleotides: TGTGCCAGCAGCGAATACCCCGCTAGCGGGGGGGCCTCCAATGAGCAGTTCTTC.

This clonotype occurred many times. CDR3 residues: CASSYSGDTQYF. The CDR3 DNA reads as TGTGCCAGCAGTTACAGCGGAGATACGCAGTATTTT. The rearrangement joins TRBV28 to TRBJ2-3; a weak D match, TRBD2 (5 bases). Germline V CDR1 and CDR2: MDHEN, SYDVKM. The CDR3 sequence is 12 residues long. Trimming left V 4 bases short and J 5 bases short, with 7 bases between.

J is TRBJ2-7 and V is TRBV6-1, with D perhaps TRBD2 (6 bases). The CDR3 sequence is 14 residues long. Germline CDR1 and CDR2: MNHNS and SASEGT. V gave up 6 bases and J gave up 1 base, with 13 bases separating them. This chain's CDR3 is CASSPIGGSYEQYV. CDR3 in DNA: TGTGCCAGCAGCCCTATCGGGGGATCCTACGAGCAGTACGTC.

The chain employs TRBV5-6 and TRBJ1-1; 9 bases agree with TRBD1. Trimming at V came to 4 bases and at J to 3 bases, leaving 4 bases not matched to a gene. Per germline, CDR1 SGHDT and CDR2 YYEEEE. The CDR3 spans 14 residues. CDR3 sequence (DNA): TGTGCCAGCAGCCCAACAGGGGGCTACACTGAAGCTTTCTTT. Amino acids: CASSPTGGYTEAFF.

This clonotype was detected a few times. This chain links TRBV7-6 with TRBJ1-6; perhaps TRBD1 as D (6 bases). Per the germline V gene, CDR1 is SGHVS and CDR2 is FNYEAQ. This CDR3 is built from 16 residues. With 3 bases removed from V and 6 bases from J, the gap between germline ends came to 15 bases. The CDR3 loop reads CASSLLQGRPNSPLHF. As DNA, the CDR3 is TGTGCCAGCAGCTTGCTGCAGGGGCGTCCTAATTCACCCCTCCACTTT.

This clonotype occurred once. The J gene is TRBJ2-7, the V gene TRBV10-3, with TRBD1 matching over 8 bases. The length of the CDR3 is 12 residues. V lost 8 bases, J lost 3 bases, and 3 bases stayed unmatched. The germline gives CDR1 ENHRY, CDR2 SYGVKD. CDR3 loop: CAIQGADYEQYF. Written as DNA, the CDR3 is TGTGCCATCCAGGGGGCTGACTACGAGCAGTACTTC.